The 32 T cell receptor beta chains below come from one sample, sequenced in a study of beta chain features in type 1 diabetes. Study-level findings and limits: A moderate, significant TCRB CDR3 shortening appeared in type 1 diabetes across four CD4+ subsets.

All of the isolated RNA was reverse transcribed, so expressed TCRB transcripts were sequenced. The table came from immunoSEQ multiplex PCR; TCRdb's copy has only in-frame clones and leaves some out. The sample lists 200,000 to 300,000 clones, approximately 11% seen once, with approximately 0.017% in the top ten. These receptors are not linked to any known antigen. Source material: naive CD4+ T cells from blood. The origin of the receptors is a man aged 30 to 45 with type 1 diabetes.

This sequence joins TRBV29-1 and TRBJ2-1; a weak D match, TRBD2 (6 bases). The CDR3 is made up of 13 amino acids. V lost 7 bases and J lost 10, with 20 bases in between. Germline loops: CDR1 SQVTM, CDR2 ANQGSEA. CDR3 sequence: CSAQGLYLIEQFF. CDR3 sequence (DNA): TGCAGCGCGCAGGGACTCTATCTAATCGAGCAGTTCTTC.

The chain is built from TRBV5-6 and TRBJ2-4; 8 bases line up with TRBD1. Germline lookup yields CDR1 SGHDT and CDR2 YYEEEE. The trim removed 2 bases at V and 0 bases at J, leaving 7 bases unmatched. This CDR3 has 17 amino acids. The CDR3 DNA sequence: TGTGCCAGCAGCTTACGACAGGGGATCCTAGCCAAAAACATTCAGTACTTC. This translates into CASSLRQGILAKNIQYF.

This clone was recorded a few times. The rearrangement joins TRBV4-3 to TRBJ2-5; maybe TRBD1 (5 bases). The CDR3 covers 15 residues. Deletions cut 0 bases from V and 4 bases from J, with 12 bases between. Germline CDR1 is LGHNA and CDR2 is YSLEER. CDR3 sequence (DNA): TGCGCCAGCAGCCAAGATCTGCAGGGCGGAGAGACCCAGTACTTC. It translates to CASSQDLQGGETQYF.

The chain recombines TRBV27 with TRBJ2-7; 11 bases map to TRBD1. V lost 4 bases, J lost 3 bases, and 5 bases stayed unmatched. The CDR3 runs 15 residues. Germline values: CDR1 MNHEY, CDR2 SMNVEV (reference sequence). CDR3 sequence (DNA): TGTGCCAGCAGTTCATCGGGACAGGGGGTCTACGAGCAGTACTTC. Its protein product is CASSSSGQGVYEQYF.

This sequence joins TRBV4-2 and TRBJ2-1, with TRBD2 matching over 11 bases. With V trimmed by 1 base and J by 4 bases, 6 bases remained unmatched. CDR3 size: 17 residues. Germline assignment: CDR1 LGHNA and CDR2 YNFKEQ. Here the CDR3 reads CASSQGGTSGLYNEQFF. CDR3 nucleotides: TGTGCCAGCAGCCAAGGGGGGACTAGCGGATTATACAATGAGCAGTTCTTC.

The V gene is TRBV7-9, the J gene TRBJ2-3, with TRBD2 identical over 9 bases. The germline CDR1 and CDR2 sequences are SEHNR and FQNEAQ (reference sequence). CDR3 length: 17 amino acids. Trimming cost V 0 bases and J 6 bases; bases outside gene matches: 10. The DNA for the CDR3 is TGTGCCAGCAGCTTAGCTGTGCGGGGACTAGCCGGCGATACGCAGTATTTT. This encodes CASSLAVRGLAGDTQYF.

In this sample, this clone turned up a few times. The CDR3 region has the DNA TGCGCCAGCAGCTTGGCCGTGGGACAGGGAGTCGATGAGCAGTTCTTC. Translated, it gives CASSLAVGQGVDEQFF. The V call is TRBV5-1, the J call TRBJ2-1; 9 positions match TRBD1. Germline V gives CDR1 SGHRS, CDR2 YFSETQ. This CDR3 contains 16 residues. Trimming removed 0 bases from V and 8 bases from J; junction bases left unmatched: 9.

Here the CDR3 DNA reads TGTGCCTGGAGCCGCGAGACTGAAGCTTTCTTT. Translated, it gives CAWSRETEAFF. The chain employs TRBV30 and TRBJ1-1; D call uncertain. The CDR3 runs to 11 residues. V was pared by 3 bases and J by 5 bases, with 7 bases between. CDR1 and CDR2 (germline): GTSNPN, SVGIG (reference sequence).

DNA for the CDR3: TGCAGCGTGACCGGGACAGGGGCCCACTACGAGCAGTACTTC. This codes for CSVTGTGAHYEQYF. This chain uses TRBV29-1 with TRBJ2-7; 10 nucleotides align to TRBD1. Germline V lookup: CDR1 SQVTM, CDR2 ANQGSEA. Germline trimming cut 6 bases from V and 3 bases from J; bases unmatched to any gene: 8. The CDR3 spans 14 residues.

The rearrangement joins TRBV6-6 to TRBJ2-1; TRBD1 matches at 9 bases. Germline V gene data show CDR1 as MNHNY and CDR2 as SVGAGI (reference sequence). The V segment lost 6 bases and the J segment 10 bases; nucleotides outside the gene matches: 7. The CDR3 covers 13 residues. The CDR3 reads CASSPQGAWEQFF. In DNA, the CDR3 is TGTGCCAGCAGCCCACAGGGGGCCTGGGAGCAGTTCTTC.

There are a few counts of this clone. Different DNA sequences within this sample yield the same CDR3. The J gene is TRBJ1-5, the V gene TRBV2, with D maybe TRBD1 (5 bases). V was shortened by 2 bases and J by 5 bases, with 10 bases between the two germline ends. Germline V CDR1 and CDR2: SNHLY, FYNNEI. The CDR3 spans 14 residues. The CDR3 sequence is CASSEQAGHQPQHF. For the CDR3, the DNA is TGTGCCAGCAGTGAACAGGCAGGGCATCAGCCCCAGCATTTT.

CDR3: CASDRDRAGEQFF. The CDR3 DNA is TGCGCCAGCGACCGGGACAGGGCGGGTGAGCAGTTCTTC. The chain combines TRBV5-1 with TRBJ2-1, with TRBD1 identical over 9 bases. J was trimmed by 9 bases and V by 7 bases; bases with no gene match: 8. Germline CDR1 reads SGHRS; CDR2 reads YFSETQ. This CDR3 is 13 amino acids long. Complete variable domain (other parts from reference TRBV5-1 and TRBJ2-1): KAGVTQTPRYLIKTRGQQVTLSCSPISGHRSVSWYQQTPGQGLQFLFEYFSETQRNKGNFPGRFSGRQFSNSRSEMNVSTLELGDSALYLCASDRDRAGEQFFGPGTRLTVL.

J is TRBJ2-5 and V is TRBV7-2, with D possibly being TRBD2 (6 bases). Germline V lookup: CDR1 SGHTA, CDR2 FQGNSA. The CDR3 extends over 16 amino acids. V was clipped by 1 base and J by 1 base, with 13 bases between them. The CDR3 coding sequence is TGTGCCAGCAGCTTAGGGTCTCCTAGCGCCCAAGAGACCCAGTACTTC. Its translation is CASSLGSPSAQETQYF.

This clone was counted a few times. Other DNA sequences in this specimen translate into the identical CDR3. This chain uses TRBV6-5 with TRBJ1-1; D is unclear. Germline V gene data show CDR1 as MNHEY and CDR2 as SVGAGI. The V and J ends lost 6 bases and 4 bases respectively, with 6 bases between them. This CDR3 is built from 11 residues. The CDR3 here is CASSPGTEAFF. CDR3 nucleotides: TGTGCCAGCAGCCCCGGCACTGAAGCTTTCTTT.

The chain uses TRBV30 and TRBJ1-1; D is ambiguous. This CDR3 spans 11 amino acids. Looked up from germline, CDR1 is GTSNPN and CDR2 is SVGIG (reference sequence). Trimming took off 5 bases at V and 3 bases at J, with 7 bases between the two ends. The CDR3 reads CAWFGYTEAFF. In nucleotides, the CDR3 is TGTGCCTGGTTCGGGTACACTGAAGCTTTCTTT.

This chain links TRBV6-1 with TRBJ1-2, with 9 nucleotides matching TRBD1. This CDR3 contains 13 residues. CDR1 is MNHNS and CDR2 is SASEGT in the germline V gene. The V segment lost 6 bases and the J segment 9 bases; nucleotides outside the gene matches: 8. As DNA, the CDR3 is TGTGCCAGCAGGAGGGGACAGGGTGAGAGCTACACCTTC. Encoded protein: CASRRGQGESYTF.

This clone was counted between two and nine times. The chain couples TRBV7-2 to TRBJ2-3; no clear D. V shed 0 bases and J shed 2 bases, with 9 bases lying between them. The length of the CDR3 is 15 residues. In germline, CDR1 is SGHTA, CDR2 FQGNSA. The CDR3 DNA is TGTGCCAGCAGCTTAGCAGTCGGAGCCACAGATACGCAGTATTTT. It is translated as CASSLAVGATDTQYF.

This clone was seen just once. The V call is TRBV2, the J call TRBJ1-1; 9 bases agree with TRBD1. The CDR3 has 12 amino acids. J gave up 1 base and V 10 bases, and 1 base lay outside the gene matches. Germline V gene sequence: CDR1 SNHLY, CDR2 FYNNEI. CDR3: CAKGQGNTEAFF. The CDR3 nucleotides read TGTGCCAAGGGACAGGGGAACACTGAAGCTTTCTTT.

The CDR3 sequence is CAWRRLAGSTDTQYF. The CDR3 nucleotides read TGTGCCTGGAGGAGACTAGCGGGGAGCACAGATACGCAGTATTTT. The rearrangement links TRBV30 to TRBJ2-3; 11 bases agree with TRBD2. Germline trimming cut 3 bases from V and 0 bases from J; bases unmatched to any gene: 2. Germline-derived CDR1 and CDR2 are GTSNPN and SVGIG (reference sequence). The CDR3 contains 15 residues. Based on the CDR3 plus reference TRBV30 and TRBJ2-3, the full variable domain is SQTIHQWPATLVQPVGSPLSLECTVEGTSNPNLYWYRQAAGRGLQLLFYSVGIGQISSEVPQNLSASRPQDRQFILSSKKLLLSDSGFYLCAWRRLAGSTDTQYFGPGTRLTVL.

A few counts support this clone. This chain joins TRBV9 and TRBJ2-1, with a tentative D call TRBD2 (6 bases). The CDR3 extends over 15 amino acids. Germline CDR1 is SGDLS and CDR2 is YYNGEE. The V end was cut by 7 bases, the J end by 4 bases, with 18 bases between. The CDR3 DNA sequence: TGTGCCAGCGCGGTAGATGGGGACTCTTACAATGAGCAGTTCTTC. Its protein product is CASAVDGDSYNEQFF.

The chain couples TRBV5-4 to TRBJ2-7; TRBD2 agrees at 8 bases. CDR1 is SGHNT and CDR2 is YYREEE in the germline V gene (reference sequence). V dropped 4 bases and J dropped 3; count of bases not matched to a gene: 9. CDR3 size: 15 residues. The CDR3 DNA reads as TGTGCCAGCAGCGTAGGGACTAGTAAATTCTACGAGCAGTACTTC. Its protein product is CASSVGTSKFYEQYF.

The sample holds a few counts of this clone. The rearrangement joins TRBV27 to TRBJ2-5; tentative D call: TRBD2 (5 bases). The CDR3 covers 13 residues. Germline loops: CDR1 MNHEY, CDR2 SMNVEV (reference sequence). The V gene lost 6 bases and the J gene lost 3 bases, with 11 bases spanning the gap. The CDR3 DNA sequence: TGTGCCAGCAGCCTTACTAGAGAAGAGACCCAGTACTTC. It encodes CASSLTREETQYF.

The chain couples TRBV7-3 to TRBJ2-1, with TRBD2 as a possible D gene (5 bases). Germline V lookup: CDR1 SGHTA, CDR2 FQGTGA. CDR3 length: 13 residues. V was clipped by 1 base and J by 8 bases, with 9 bases between them. CDR3 in amino acids: CASSLRYGDEQFF. The CDR3 nucleotides read TGTGCCAGCAGCTTAAGATACGGGGATGAGCAGTTCTTC. The full variable domain, rest sourced from reference TRBV7-3 and TRBJ2-1, is GAGVSQTPSNKVTEKGKYVELRCDPISGHTALYWYRQSLGQGPEFLIYFQGTGAADDSGLPNDRFFAVRPEGSVSTLKIQRTERGDSAVYLCASSLRYGDEQFFGPGTRLTVL.

Note on this clone: The sample carries other DNA sequences with the same CDR3. The chain has TRBV18 and TRBJ1-2; no clear D gene. CDR1 and CDR2 (germline): KGHSH, LQKENI. V gave up 3 bases and J gave up 2 bases, with 7 bases separating them. The CDR3 loop spans 13 amino acids. CDR3 in DNA: TGTGCCAGCTCACCGGAGGGAAACTATGGCTACACCTTC. The encoded protein is CASSPEGNYGYTF.

In the case of this clone: The CDR3 carries no conserved terminal phenylalanine or tryptophan, so it likely arises from a read error. The DNA is omitted, as the CDR3 cannot be located on it reliably, and the CDR3 follows TCRdb's listing. This chain uses TRBV27 with TRBJ1-4; TRBD1 was called by the table and not checked on the DNA. The CDR3 is 8 amino acids in total, end residues counted. CDR1 and CDR2 from the germline V gene are MNHEY and SMNVEV (reference sequence). The CDR3 loop reads CAPIVGAV.

V and J are TRBV5-1 and TRBJ2-7; a possible D gene is TRBD2 (5 bases). The germline V gene encodes CDR1 SGHRS and CDR2 YFSETQ. CDR3 size: 13 residues. Trimming removed 5 bases at V and 0 bases at J, with 9 bases between. CDR3 DNA: TGCGCCAGCAGGGATGGGAGCTCCTACGAGCAGTACTTC. It yields the protein CASRDGSSYEQYF.

Only a few counts were recorded for this clone. The chain has TRBV25-1 and TRBJ1-2; a possible D gene is TRBD1 (6 bases). Trimming pared 1 base from V and 8 bases from J, leaving 14 bases between. The CDR3 sequence is 14 residues long. Looked up from germline, CDR1 is MGHDK and CDR2 is SYGVNS. The CDR3 nucleotides read TGTGCCAGCAGTGAATCGGGGACACTGGAAGGCTACACCTTC. This gives the protein CASSESGTLEGYTF.

The gene calls are TRBV7-2 and TRBJ2-7; no clear D. V gave up 5 bases and J gave up 2 bases, with 4 bases separating them. The germline V gene encodes CDR1 SGHTA and CDR2 FQGNSA. This CDR3 spans 11 amino acids. The CDR3 loop reads CASSRTYEQYF. CDR3 nucleotide sequence: TGTGCCAGCAGCCGTACCTACGAGCAGTACTTC.

The V call is TRBV6-1, the J call TRBJ2-5, with 7 bases lining up with TRBD1. Germline CDR1 reads MNHNS; CDR2 reads SASEGT. This CDR3 is 15 amino acids long. The V and J ends lost 6 bases and 1 base, in that order; junction bases with no gene match: 8. In nucleotides, the CDR3 is TGTGCCAGCAGGCTACAGGGGACCAGCCAAGAGACCCAGTACTTC. Translated: CASRLQGTSQETQYF.

V is TRBV7-8 and J is TRBJ2-7; 12 bases are shared with TRBD2. Germline-derived CDR1 and CDR2 are SGHVS and FQNEAQ. This CDR3 has 17 amino acids. With V trimmed by 1 base and J by 2 bases, 6 bases remained unmatched. The CDR3 sequence is CASSLGPTSGGTYEQYF. The CDR3 DNA reads TGTGCCAGCAGCTTAGGGCCCACTAGCGGGGGGACCTACGAGCAGTACTTC.

This clone was detected a few times. Other DNA sequences from this sample encode an identical CDR3 as well. V is TRBV28 and J is TRBJ2-5; maybe TRBD1 (5 bases). The germline V and J ends were trimmed by 2 bases and 3 bases, with 7 bases remaining between them. CDR3 length: 13 residues. Germline CDR1 and CDR2: MDHEN and SYDVKM. The CDR3 protein is CASSLGREETQYF. Here the CDR3 DNA reads TGTGCCAGCAGTTTAGGCAGGGAAGAGACCCAGTACTTC.

The rearrangement links TRBV9 to TRBJ1-5; D is perhaps TRBD1 (5 bases). Germline CDR1 is SGDLS and CDR2 is YYNGEE. The CDR3 is made up of 13 amino acids. The germline V and J ends were trimmed by 0 bases and 8 bases, with 9 bases remaining between them. DNA of the CDR3: TGTGCCAGCAGCGTAGGGGGCAGGGAGCCCCAGCATTTT. This sequence encodes CASSVGGREPQHF.